The clone carrying this TCR beta chain has just one count. Clones were read by immunoSEQ multiplex PCR, and TCRdb kept only the in-frame ones, dropping some. The table lists more than 550,000 clones, over 75% of them singletons. The data belong to a study of shared T cell receptors in the human thymus. The germline V gene has CDR1 SGHNT and CDR2 YYREEE (reference sequence). The CDR3 is 15 residues long. The germline V and J ends were trimmed by 3 bases and 5 bases, with 12 bases remaining between them. This sample also appeared in a second study, on human thymus T cells. This second report adds: Corrective surgery for congenital heart defects was being performed on the healthy Finnish infants who served as donors. Resections obtained during corrective heart surgery supplied the thymus tissue. Thymic and blood repertoires seemed to show skewed V and J gene use. Thymic repertoires from unrelated individuals overlapped highly, related research reported.

The sample comprised thymocytes. The V gene is TRBV5-4, the J gene TRBJ1-6; the D gene is possibly TRBD1 (5 bases). This clonotype was obtained from a girl less than two years old with a congenital heart defect. The CDR3 is CASSSSQTDNSPLHF. The CDR3, as DNA: TGTGCCAGCAGCTCTTCCCAGACAGATAATTCACCCCTCCACTTT.